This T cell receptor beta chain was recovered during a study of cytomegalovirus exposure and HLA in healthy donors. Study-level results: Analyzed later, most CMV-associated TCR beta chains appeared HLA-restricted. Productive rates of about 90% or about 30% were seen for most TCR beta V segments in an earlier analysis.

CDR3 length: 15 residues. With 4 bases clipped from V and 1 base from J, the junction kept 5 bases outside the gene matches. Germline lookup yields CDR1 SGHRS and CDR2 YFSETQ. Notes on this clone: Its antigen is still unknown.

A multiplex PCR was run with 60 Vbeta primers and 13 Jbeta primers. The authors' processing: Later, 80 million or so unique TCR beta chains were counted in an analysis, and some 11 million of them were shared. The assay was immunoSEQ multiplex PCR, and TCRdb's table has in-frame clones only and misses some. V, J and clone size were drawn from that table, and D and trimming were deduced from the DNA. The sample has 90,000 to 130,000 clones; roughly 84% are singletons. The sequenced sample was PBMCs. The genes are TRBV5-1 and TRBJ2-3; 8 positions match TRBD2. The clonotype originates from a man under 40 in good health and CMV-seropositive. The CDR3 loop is CASSPGLARTDTQYF. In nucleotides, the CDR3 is TGCGCCAGCAGCCCCGGACTAGCTCGCACAGATACGCAGTATTTT.